A single sample gave rise to the 17 T cell receptor beta chains below, sequenced in a study of control samples from healthy donors and cancer patients. Repertoires were generated with immunoSEQ multiplex PCR, while TCRdb's copy carries only in-frame clones and drops some. The sample lists about 270,000 clones; more than 65% were seen once. The sequenced sample was PBMCs. The receptors derive from a woman between 55 and 75 years old with lung cancer.

The chain links TRBV4-1 to TRBJ1-4; D is ambiguous. V was pared by 8 bases and J by 0 bases, with 19 bases between. Germline assignment: CDR1 MGHRA and CDR2 YSYEKL. CDR3 length equals 17 residues. As DNA, the CDR3 is TGCGCCAGCGGATCCTCGACGACGAGGGCAACTAATGAAAAACTGTTTTTT. Translating gives CASGSSTTRATNEKLFF.

This clone showed up just once. The V call is TRBV29-1, the J call TRBJ2-5; TRBD2 matches 9 bases. V was clipped by 1 base and J by 5 bases; unmatched bases: 20. This CDR3 is built from 19 residues. Germline V gene lookup returns CDR1 SQVTM and CDR2 ANQGSEA. DNA for the CDR3: TGCAGCGTTGAAGGGGGCCTAGCGGGAAGAGGGGGCCGGGGGGAGACCCAGTACTTC. Translated: CSVEGGLAGRGGRGETQYF.

This chain joins TRBV20-1 and TRBJ1-6; D call uncertain. V was shortened by 3 bases and J by 8 bases, with 11 bases between the two germline ends. Germline V CDR1 and CDR2: DFQATT, SNEGSKA (reference sequence). This CDR3 region has 13 residues. CDR3 coding DNA: TGCAGTGCTAGTCCCGAGAATGATTCACCCCTCCACTTT. This codes for CSASPENDSPLHF.

The sample holds one count of this clone. The chain links TRBV19 to TRBJ2-7; D ambiguous. V was shortened by 1 base and J by 3 bases, with 10 bases between the two germline ends. The germline CDR1 and CDR2 sequences are LNHDA and SQIVND (reference sequence). The CDR3 has 14 amino acids. The CDR3 nucleotides read TGTGCCAGTAGTATAGGAGCAGATCTCTACGAGCAGTACTTC. Translated: CASSIGADLYEQYF.

This clone was detected once. The J gene is TRBJ2-5, the V gene TRBV5-1; 10 nucleotides line up with TRBD1. Germline V gene data show CDR1 as SGHRS and CDR2 as YFSETQ. CDR3 length equals 16 residues. The ends lost 3 bases at V and 1 base at J; junction bases unmatched: 6. For the CDR3, the DNA is TGCGCCAGCAGCTGGAGGACAGGGGGTGTCCAAGAGACCCAGTACTTC. Its translation: CASSWRTGGVQETQYF.

CDR3 sequence reads: CASSPGQGANGYTF. CDR3 DNA: TGTGCCAGCAGCCCGGGACAGGGGGCGAATGGCTACACCTTC. The chain is built from TRBV5-4 and TRBJ1-2; 12 nucleotides align to TRBD1. Germline lookup yields CDR1 SGHNT and CDR2 YYREEE (reference sequence). V shed 4 bases, J shed 6 bases, and the junction held 4 bases outside the gene matches. CDR3 length equals 14 residues. Full variable domain (rest looked up from reference TRBV5-4 and TRBJ1-2): ETGVTQSPTHLIKTRGQQVTLRCSSQSGHNTVSWYQQALGQGPQFIFQYYREEENGRGNFPPRFSGLQFPNYSSELNVNALELDDSALYLCASSPGQGANGYTFGSGTRLTVV.

The chain has TRBV5-4 and TRBJ2-7; 8 bases are a match to TRBD2. Germline V lookup: CDR1 SGHNT, CDR2 YYREEE (reference sequence). This CDR3 is built from 15 residues. The J segment lost 1 base and the V segment lost 4 bases, leaving 7 bases of the junction unmatched. The CDR3 coding sequence is TGTGCCAGCAGCAGGGACGGCGGGGGGTCCTACGAGCAGTACTTC. Translation gives CASSRDGGGSYEQYF. Full variable domain (remainder filled in from reference TRBV5-4 and TRBJ2-7): ETGVTQSPTHLIKTRGQQVTLRCSSQSGHNTVSWYQQALGQGPQFIFQYYREEENGRGNFPPRFSGLQFPNYSSELNVNALELDDSALYLCASSRDGGGSYEQYFGPGTRLTVT.

The genes are TRBV5-4 and TRBJ1-2; 7 positions agree with TRBD1. V lost 1 base, J lost 2 bases, and 2 bases stayed unmatched. This CDR3 has 14 residues. Germline loops: CDR1 SGHNT, CDR2 YYREEE (reference sequence). CDR3 residues: CASSLNRGNYGYTF. CDR3 nucleotide sequence: TGTGCCAGCAGCTTGAACAGGGGAAACTATGGCTACACCTTC.

The V and J genes are TRBV10-3 and TRBJ2-1; 10 nucleotides agree with TRBD2. J gave up 2 bases and V 2 bases, and 3 bases lay outside the gene matches. CDR1 ENHRY and CDR2 SYGVKD come from the germline V gene. The CDR3 is made up of 16 amino acids. The DNA for the CDR3 is TGTGCCATCAGTGAGGGACTAGCGGAAACCTACAATGAGCAGTTCTTC. It yields the protein CAISEGLAETYNEQFF.

This sequence joins TRBV25-1 and TRBJ2-3; 8 nucleotides agree with TRBD2. The V and J ends lost 6 bases and 3 bases, in that order; junction bases with no gene match: 14. CDR1 is MGHDK, CDR2 SYGVNS, per germline. The CDR3 runs to 17 residues. The CDR3 here is CASRARPGTRPTDTQYF. CDR3 bases: TGTGCCAGCAGAGCCCGTCCCGGGACTAGGCCGACAGATACGCAGTATTTT.

The gene calls are TRBV28 and TRBJ1-3; 7 nucleotides match TRBD1. The J segment lost 4 bases and the V segment lost 5 bases, leaving 2 bases of the junction unmatched. Germline V lookup: CDR1 MDHEN, CDR2 SYDVKM. The CDR3 is 13 residues long. CDR3 amino acids: CASSGTVGNTIYF. Here the CDR3 DNA reads TGTGCCAGCAGTGGGACAGTCGGAAACACCATATATTTT.

As concerns this clone: Other DNA variants within this sample encode the same CDR3. V gene TRBV5-1 combines with J gene TRBJ2-7; D may be TRBD1 (6 bases). Germline V gene lookup returns CDR1 SGHRS and CDR2 YFSETQ. V was trimmed by 2 bases and J by 3 bases, leaving 9 bases between them. The CDR3 has 13 residues. CDR3 protein: CASSLGQNYEQYF. The CDR3 bases are TGCGCCAGCAGCTTAGGACAGAACTACGAGCAGTACTTC.

CDR3 nucleotide sequence: TGTGCCAGCAGTTACGGGACTAGCGGGAGTGCCTACGAGCAGTACTTC. Amino acid sequence: CASSYGTSGSAYEQYF. The genes are TRBV6-5 and TRBJ2-7; 14 bases agree with TRBD2. The CDR3 is 16 amino acids. Per germline, CDR1 MNHEY and CDR2 SVGAGI. V was pared by 2 bases and J by 2 bases, with 2 bases of the junction left unmatched.

The rearrangement uses TRBV27 and TRBJ2-1; D gene ambiguous. CDR1 is MNHEY, CDR2 SMNVEV, per germline (reference sequence). This CDR3 has 12 residues. Trimming took 2 bases from V and 10 from J, leaving 9 bases between them. The CDR3: CASSLMGGEQFF. CDR3 bases: TGTGCCAGCAGTTTAATGGGTGGAGAGCAGTTCTTC.

This sequence joins TRBV27 and TRBJ1-2, with unresolved D. Germline CDR1 and CDR2: MNHEY and SMNVEV (reference sequence). The CDR3 extends over 14 amino acids. Between the trimmed V and J ends, which lost 4 bases and 0 bases, there was a span of 9 bases. The CDR3 protein is CASSSRGSNYGYTF. Written as DNA, the CDR3 is TGTGCCAGCAGTTCCCGGGGTTCTAACTATGGCTACACCTTC.

The genes are TRBV21-1 and TRBJ2-7. TRBV21-1 is recorded as a pseudogene. The CDR3 has 15 residues. CDR3 bases: TGTGCCAGCAGCGGGAAGGGGGGTCCCTCCTACGAGCAGTACTTC. It is translated as CASSGKGGPSYEQYF.

As concerns this clone: The junction differs from germline at one of its ends, possibly a read error. The rearrangement joins TRBV20-1 to TRBJ2-1; 10 bases fit TRBD1. Germline loops: CDR1 DFQATT, CDR2 SNEGSKA (reference sequence). This CDR3 comprises 11 residues. The CDR3 region is CSAQDRTGGIF. As DNA, the CDR3 is TGCAGTGCTCAAGACCGGACAGGGGGGATCTTC.